Listed here is a single T cell receptor beta chain. The sample is drawn from a study of blood T cell repertoires in COVID-19. This CDR3 has 16 residues. The ends were cut back, 4 bases at V and 0 bases at J, with 13 bases in the middle. Germline V CDR1 and CDR2: SNHLY, FYNNEI. The method was immunoSEQ multiplex PCR; TCRdb's version includes in-frame clones alone and lacks a portion of them. The top ten hold under 9.5% of the sample, which has roughly 500,000 clones, about 85% seen once. The clonotype was recovered from a woman between 55 and 75 years old who had recovered from COVID-19. The rearrangement links TRBV2 to TRBJ1-3; no clear D gene. The sequenced sample was PBMCs or T cells enriched from blood (not recorded which). CDR3 sequence (DNA): TGTGCCAGCAGTGGAGGAGGGTTCAGCTCTGGAAACACCATATATTTT. This gives the protein CASSGGGFSSGNTIYF.